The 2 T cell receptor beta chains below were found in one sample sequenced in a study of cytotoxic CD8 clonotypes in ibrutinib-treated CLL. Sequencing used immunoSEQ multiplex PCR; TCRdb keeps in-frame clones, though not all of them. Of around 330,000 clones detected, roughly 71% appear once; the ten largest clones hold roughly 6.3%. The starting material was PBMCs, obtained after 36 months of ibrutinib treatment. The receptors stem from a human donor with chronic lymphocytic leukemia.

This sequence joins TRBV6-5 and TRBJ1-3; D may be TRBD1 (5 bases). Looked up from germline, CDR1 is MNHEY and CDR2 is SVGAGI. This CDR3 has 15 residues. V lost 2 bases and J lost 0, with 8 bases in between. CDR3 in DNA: TGTGCCAGCAGTTACGGGGCTTACTCTGGAAACACCATATATTTT. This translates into CASSYGAYSGNTIYF.

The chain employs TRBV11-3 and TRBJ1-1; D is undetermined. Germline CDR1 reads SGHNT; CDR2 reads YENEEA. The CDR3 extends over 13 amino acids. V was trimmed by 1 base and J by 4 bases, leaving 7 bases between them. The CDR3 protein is CASSLGRLTEAFF. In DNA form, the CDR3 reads TGTGCCAGCAGCTTAGGTAGGCTCACTGAAGCTTTCTTT.